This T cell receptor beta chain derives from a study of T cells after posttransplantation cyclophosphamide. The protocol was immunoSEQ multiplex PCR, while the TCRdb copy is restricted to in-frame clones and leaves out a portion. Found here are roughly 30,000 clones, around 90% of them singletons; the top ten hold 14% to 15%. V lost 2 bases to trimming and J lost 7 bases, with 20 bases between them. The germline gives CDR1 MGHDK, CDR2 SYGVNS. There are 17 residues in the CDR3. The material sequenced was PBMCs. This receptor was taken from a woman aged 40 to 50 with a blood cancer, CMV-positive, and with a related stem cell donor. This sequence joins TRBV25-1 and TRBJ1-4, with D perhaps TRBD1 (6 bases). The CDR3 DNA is TGTGCCAGCAGTGAAAGGGGATCGGGGGGCTGGGGTGAAAAACTGTTTTTT. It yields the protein CASSERGSGGWGEKLFF.